Presented here are 25 T cell receptor beta chains from one specimen sequenced in a study of shared clonotypes between healthy human individuals. Only CD45RO-negative cells positively selected for CCR7 counted as naive CD8 cells, so terminally differentiated effector memory CD45RA+ cells were excluded. Clones were sequenced by immunoSEQ multiplex PCR, and TCRdb holds only the in-frame ones, with some missing. This sample has 550,000 to 750,000 clones, with around 92% found just once. The specimen sequenced was naive CD8+ T cells sorted from blood. These receptor sequences come from a man younger than 45 in good health.

The chain links TRBV13 to TRBJ2-2; D call uncertain. The germline CDR1 and CDR2 sequences are PRHDT and FYEKMQ (reference sequence). With 1 base removed from V and 0 bases from J, the gap between germline ends came to 12 bases. This CDR3 region has 17 residues. Written as DNA, the CDR3 is TGTGCCAGCAGCTTAGAGTCCGGTTCTTCGAACACCGGGGAGCTGTTTTTT. Translated: CASSLESGSSNTGELFF.

This chain connects TRBV5-1 to TRBJ2-5, with D possibly TRBD1 on 7 matching bases. Germline loops: CDR1 SGHRS, CDR2 YFSETQ. The CDR3 contains 17 residues. V lost 3 bases and J 5 bases, leaving 23 bases between the germline ends. The CDR3 sequence: CASSWGDSYSDTETQYF. Written as DNA, the CDR3 is TGCGCCAGCAGCTGGGGGGACAGTTATTCTGATACGGAGACCCAGTACTTC.

The gene calls are TRBV4-1 and TRBJ2-7, with 8 bases identical to TRBD1. This CDR3 comprises 15 residues. V trimming: 5 bases; J trimming: 3 bases; junction bases outside the gene matches: 9. Germline V gene lookup returns CDR1 MGHRA and CDR2 YSYEKL. The CDR3 loop is CASSDRQGPSYEQYF. The CDR3 DNA is TGCGCCAGCAGCGATCGACAGGGGCCGAGCTACGAGCAGTACTTC.

The chain uses TRBV18 and TRBJ2-3, with D maybe TRBD2 (5 bases). In germline, CDR1 is KGHSH, CDR2 LQKENI. The CDR3 is 13 residues long. Trimming took off 5 bases at V and 5 bases at J, with 11 bases between the two ends. The CDR3 is CASSTPREDTQYF. CDR3 nucleotide sequence: TGTGCCAGCTCAACTCCACGGGAAGATACGCAGTATTTT.

This clone was seen once. V is TRBV7-9 and J is TRBJ1-1, with 7 bases identical to TRBD1. In germline, CDR1 is SEHNR, CDR2 FQNEAQ (reference sequence). The CDR3 covers 14 residues. J gave up 4 bases and V 5 bases, and 7 bases lay outside the gene matches. CDR3 sequence: CASSIVRGSTEAFF. The CDR3 coding sequence is TGTGCCAGCAGCATAGTCAGGGGGAGCACTGAAGCTTTCTTT. The variable domain in full, with the rest retrieved from reference TRBV7-9 and TRBJ1-1, is DTGVSQNPRHKITKRGQNVTFRCDPISEHNRLYWYRQTLGQGPEFLTYFQNEAQLEKSRLLSDRFSAERPKGSFSTLEIQRTEQGDSAMYLCASSIVRGSTEAFFGQGTRLTVV.

V gene TRBV27 combines with J gene TRBJ2-7; D is possibly TRBD2 (6 bases). The germline CDR1 and CDR2 sequences are MNHEY and SMNVEV (reference sequence). The V gene lost 1 base and the J gene lost 3 bases, with 7 bases spanning the gap. CDR3 length equals 13 residues. The CDR3 DNA is TGTGCCAGCAGTTTATGGGGGGACTACGAGCAGTACTTC. Amino acids: CASSLWGDYEQYF.

The J gene is TRBJ2-7, the V gene TRBV12-2; TRBD1 was called by the table and not checked on the DNA. TRBV12-2 is listed as a pseudogene. The CDR3 contains 16 residues. CDR3 amino acids: CASRLGSGQGEHEQYF. The CDR3 DNA follows: TGTGCAAGTCGCTTAGGGTCTGGACAGGGCGAACACGAGCAGTACTTC.

This clone was recorded a few times. In DNA form, the CDR3 reads TGTGCCAGCAGTGACACCGTCAGCACAGATACGCAGTATTTT. It is translated as CASSDTVSTDTQYF. The chain combines TRBV6-4 with TRBJ2-3; no definite D call. This CDR3 has 14 residues. V lost 2 bases and J 0 bases, leaving 6 bases between the germline ends. Per the germline V gene, CDR1 is MRHNA and CDR2 is SNTAGT.

The table lists this clone with a few counts. V gene TRBV21-1 combines with J gene TRBJ2-2; whether TRBD1, the table's D call, matches the DNA was not checked. TRBV21-1 constitutes a pseudogene. The CDR3 runs 13 residues. The CDR3 reads CASMCGFYGELFF. CDR3 bases: TGTGCCAGTATGTGTGGCTTTTACGGGGAGCTGTTTTTT.

The rearrangement joins TRBV11-3 to TRBJ2-4; 13 positions match TRBD2. With 5 bases clipped from V and 7 bases from J, the junction kept 11 bases outside the gene matches. Germline-derived CDR1 and CDR2 are SGHNT and YENEEA. This CDR3 has 17 amino acids. The CDR3 reads CASSASTSGGQGNIQYF. CDR3 DNA sequence: TGTGCCAGCAGCGCGTCGACTAGCGGGGGGCAGGGGAACATTCAGTACTTC.

Details on this clone: An end of the junction differs from the germline gene, which may be a read error. The chain joins TRBV25-1 to TRBJ1-2; the D gene is possibly TRBD1 (5 bases). The germline gives CDR1 MGHDK, CDR2 SYGVNS. The CDR3 has 11 amino acids. The CDR3 sequence is CASSFGRTTSF. The DNA for the CDR3 is TGTGCCAGCAGTTTTGGACGGACAACTAGCTTC.

The chain links TRBV28 to TRBJ2-5, with D possibly TRBD2 on 7 matching bases. Germline V CDR1 and CDR2: MDHEN, SYDVKM. Trimming removed 7 bases from V and 2 bases from J, with 14 bases in between. The CDR3 has 14 residues. CDR3 nucleotide sequence: TGTGCCAGCACAACCGCGGGGGCGCAAGAGACCCAGTACTTC. It is translated as CASTTAGAQETQYF. Combining the CDR3 with reference TRBV28 and TRBJ2-5 gives the whole variable domain DVKVTQSSRYLVKRTGEKVFLECVQDMDHENMFWYRQDPGLGLRLIYFSYDVKMKEKGDIPEGYSVSREKKERFSLILESASTNQTSMYLCASTTAGAQETQYFGPGTRLLVL.

The rearrangement links TRBV6-5 to TRBJ2-1, with D perhaps matching TRBD2 (6 bases). V shed 5 bases and J shed 6 bases, with 17 bases lying between them. The CDR3 is 15 amino acids. CDR1 is MNHEY and CDR2 is SVGAGI in the germline V gene. In nucleotides, the CDR3 is TGTGCCAGCAGTACTAGCCAGAGAGGGAGCAATGAGCAGTTCTTC. As protein: CASSTSQRGSNEQFF.

This clone occurred many times. V gene TRBV6-1 combines with J gene TRBJ1-5, with a possible D match to TRBD1 (5 bases). V shed 0 bases and J shed 5 bases, with 11 bases lying between them. The germline CDR1 and CDR2 sequences are MNHNS and SASEGT. The CDR3 sequence is 15 residues long. CDR3 in amino acids: CASSEATVGHQPQHF. The CDR3 DNA sequence: TGTGCCAGCAGTGAAGCGACAGTAGGTCATCAGCCCCAGCATTTT.

The chain uses TRBV6-1 and TRBJ2-3, with TRBD1 matching 8 bases. CDR3 length equals 17 residues. CDR1 is MNHNS and CDR2 is SASEGT in the germline V gene. V trimming: 2 bases; J trimming: 0 bases; junction bases outside the gene matches: 7. This CDR3 reads CASSERTGRSSTDTQYF. In DNA form, the CDR3 reads TGTGCCAGCAGTGAACGGACAGGGAGGTCAAGCACAGATACGCAGTATTTT.

This chain uses TRBV2 with TRBJ2-1; 7 bases agree with TRBD2. The V gene's germline CDR1 is SNHLY and CDR2 FYNNEI. The CDR3 is made up of 12 amino acids. The V segment lost 8 bases and the J segment 8 bases; nucleotides outside the gene matches: 6. In DNA, the CDR3 is TGTGCCAGCGCGGGAGAGGCTGATGAGCAGTTCTTC. Translation gives CASAGEADEQFF.

As concerns this clone: This specimen includes other DNA sequences encoding the same CDR3. The rearrangement uses TRBV19 and TRBJ2-6; 7 nucleotides align to TRBD1. This CDR3 region has 18 residues. Trimming at V came to 1 base and at J to 0 bases, leaving 6 bases not matched to a gene. Germline CDR1 reads LNHDA; CDR2 reads SQIVND (reference sequence). CDR3 protein: CASSIGDRDDSGANVLTF. The CDR3 DNA is TGTGCCAGTAGTATAGGGGACAGAGATGACTCTGGGGCCAACGTCCTGACTTTC.

In its sample, this clone was seen once. The chain recombines TRBV19 with TRBJ2-5, with D perhaps TRBD2 (6 bases). The tail of the sequence fits TRBJ2-7 better, so the J call may be wrong. The CDR3 covers 16 residues. Germline CDR1 is LNHDA and CDR2 is SQIVND (reference sequence). Here the CDR3 DNA reads TGTGCCAGTAGTATTATCCCCCTACGGGACTCTCACGAGCAGTACTTC. This encodes CASSIIPLRDSHEQYF.

The CDR3 region has the DNA TGTGCCAGCAGTGACCTTGAGACCCAGTACTTC. Amino acids: CASSDLETQYF. The J gene is TRBJ2-5, the V gene TRBV25-1; D is unclear. Germline-derived CDR1 and CDR2 are MGHDK and SYGVNS. This CDR3 comprises 11 residues. The ends were cut back, 3 bases at V and 5 bases at J, with 4 bases in the middle.

CDR3 nucleotide sequence: TGTGCCAGCATAGAGGGCAGCTCCTACAATGAGCAGTTCTTC. Translated, it gives CASIEGSSYNEQFF. The chain couples TRBV28 to TRBJ2-1; D might be TRBD2 (5 bases). The CDR3 runs to 14 residues. V was pared by 7 bases and J by 0 bases, with 10 bases between. Per the germline V gene, CDR1 is MDHEN and CDR2 is SYDVKM.

The chain employs TRBV7-9 and TRBJ1-5, with no clear D. Germline loops: CDR1 SEHNR, CDR2 FQNEAQ (reference sequence). V was clipped by 2 bases and J by 2 bases, with 10 bases between them. This CDR3 has 15 amino acids. The CDR3 sequence is CASSLSPVGNQPQHF. The DNA of the CDR3 is TGTGCCAGCAGCTTAAGTCCGGTAGGCAATCAGCCCCAGCATTTT.

The chain has TRBV5-6 and TRBJ2-1; 8 bases fit TRBD2. The germline CDR1 and CDR2 sequences are SGHDT and YYEEEE. The CDR3 spans 16 residues. The ends lost 0 bases at V and 0 bases at J; junction bases unmatched: 2. CDR3 protein: CASSLALAGSYNEQFF. As DNA, the CDR3 is TGTGCCAGCAGCTTGGCTCTAGCGGGCTCCTACAATGAGCAGTTCTTC.

Notes on this clone: This sample also contains other DNA sequences that code for the same CDR3. This chain connects TRBV5-5 to TRBJ2-1; D perhaps matches TRBD1 (5 bases). Per the germline V gene, CDR1 is SGHKS and CDR2 is YYEKEE (reference sequence). Trimming removed 4 bases at V and 12 bases at J, with 14 bases between. This CDR3 has 12 residues. This CDR3 is CASSLTGTGQFF. The CDR3 DNA reads as TGTGCCAGCAGCCTAACAGGCACAGGGCAGTTCTTC.

This clone is a singleton in its sample. V is TRBV28 and J is TRBJ2-5; 10 bases line up with TRBD1. The CDR3 is 17 amino acids. Germline CDR1 and CDR2: MDHEN and SYDVKM. The junction had 15 bases not matched to a gene; V was cut back by 6 bases and J by 5 bases. For the CDR3, the DNA is TGTGCCAGCAGGTCGACAGGGGGCATCAGAGACGAGGAGACCCAGTACTTC. Encoded protein: CASRSTGGIRDEETQYF.

The rearrangement links TRBV14 to TRBJ1-1; 8 nucleotides align to TRBD1. Per the germline V gene, CDR1 is SGHDN and CDR2 is FVKESK. This CDR3 region has 17 residues. V was clipped by 4 bases and J by 2 bases; unmatched bases: 12. This CDR3 is CASSRASGTGHNTEAFF. The CDR3 coding sequence is TGTGCCAGCAGCCGGGCTTCCGGGACAGGCCACAACACTGAAGCTTTCTTT. Using reference TRBV14 and TRBJ1-1 for the parts outside the CDR3, the full variable domain is EAGVTQFPSHSVIEKGQTVTLRCDPISGHDNLYWYRRVMGKEIKFLLHFVKESKQDESGMPNNRFLAERTGGTYSTLKVQPAELEDSGVYFCASSRASGTGHNTEAFFGQGTRLTVV.